These 19 T cell receptor beta chains were sequenced from one sample in a study of T cell changes during pregnancy in multiple sclerosis. Libraries were prepared by immunoSEQ multiplex PCR; TCRdb keeps only in-frame clonotypes and omits some of them. The sample shows 50,000 or so clones, around 91% of them seen only once. This material consisted of CD8+ T cells from peripheral blood mononuclear cells, taken in the second trimester of pregnancy. The receptor source for this set is a female donor with multiple sclerosis, enrolled in a pregnancy study.

The chain combines TRBV7-9 with TRBJ2-1; D remains unclear. V was clipped by 1 base and J by 10 bases, with 8 bases between them. Germline values: CDR1 SEHNR, CDR2 FQNEAQ (reference sequence). This CDR3 comprises 12 residues. CDR3 nucleotide sequence: TGTGCCAGCAGCTTAGTGCCCGGGGAGCAGTTCTTC. Its translation: CASSLVPGEQFF. Combining the CDR3 with reference TRBV7-9 and TRBJ2-1 gives the whole variable domain DTGVSQNPRHKITKRGQNVTFRCDPISEHNRLYWYRQTLGQGPEFLTYFQNEAQLEKSRLLSDRFSAERPKGSFSTLEIQRTEQGDSAMYLCASSLVPGEQFFGPGTRLTVL.

V and J are TRBV2 and TRBJ2-5; D is perhaps TRBD2 (5 bases). The germline V and J ends were trimmed by 5 bases and 2 bases, with 12 bases remaining between them. The germline V gene has CDR1 SNHLY and CDR2 FYNNEI. There are 14 residues in the CDR3. Written as DNA, the CDR3 is TGTGCCAGCAGTCCCCGGACTCCGCAAGAGACCCAGTACTTC. Protein sequence: CASSPRTPQETQYF.

This clone was counted a few times. The chain is built from TRBV19 and TRBJ1-1, with a possible D match to TRBD1 (5 bases). Germline V gives CDR1 LNHDA, CDR2 SQIVND (reference sequence). V was pared by 5 bases and J by 1 base, with 14 bases between. The length of the CDR3 is 15 residues. CDR3 nucleotide sequence: TGTGCCAGTAGTCCCCGATCAACAGGGAACACTGAAGCTTTCTTT. Protein sequence: CASSPRSTGNTEAFF.

The chain carries TRBV7-6 and TRBJ1-1; tentative D call: TRBD1 (5 bases). V lost 4 bases to trimming and J lost 6 bases, with 9 bases between them. This CDR3 region has 12 residues. The V gene's germline CDR1 is SGHVS and CDR2 FNYEAQ. CDR3 nucleotide sequence: TGTGCCAGCAGCTCCTGGGGGGCTGAAGCTTTCTTT. Encoded protein: CASSSWGAEAFF.

The CDR3 nucleotides are TGTGCCTGGAAGATAGCGGGGAAGGGAAGGGCCAAAAACATTCAGTACTTC. Protein sequence: CAWKIAGKGRAKNIQYF. V is TRBV30 and J is TRBJ2-4; TRBD2 aligns across 8 bases. The CDR3 has 17 amino acids. Losses at the gene ends were 4 bases for V and 1 base for J; bases not matched to a gene: 12. Germline CDR1 reads GTSNPN; CDR2 reads SVGIG (reference sequence).

The chain recombines TRBV15 with TRBJ2-7; tentatively, D is TRBD1 (6 bases). The ends were cut back, 5 bases at V and 2 bases at J, with 13 bases in the middle. Germline loops: CDR1 LNHNV, CDR2 YYDKDF (reference sequence). The CDR3 covers 14 residues. CDR3 region: CATSGGQGPYEQYF. Here the CDR3 DNA reads TGTGCCACCAGCGGGGGACAAGGACCCTACGAGCAGTACTTC.

CDR3 protein: CASSYTGTSNTGELFF. CDR3 DNA sequence: TGTGCCAGCAGCTATACTGGGACTTCGAACACCGGGGAGCTGTTTTTT. This chain links TRBV7-9 with TRBJ2-2, with TRBD2 as a possible D gene (6 bases). V shed 4 bases and J shed 0 bases, with 12 bases lying between them. Germline CDR1 reads SEHNR; CDR2 reads FQNEAQ (reference sequence). The CDR3 has 16 residues. Supplemented by reference TRBV7-9 and TRBJ2-2, the full variable domain reads DTGVSQNPRHKITKRGQNVTFRCDPISEHNRLYWYRQTLGQGPEFLTYFQNEAQLEKSRLLSDRFSAERPKGSFSTLEIQRTEQGDSAMYLCASSYTGTSNTGELFFGEGSRLTVL.

The V call is TRBV13, the J call TRBJ2-3; 13 nucleotides match TRBD2. CDR1 and CDR2 (germline): PRHDT, FYEKMQ (reference sequence). Trimming removed 5 bases from V and 2 bases from J; junction bases left unmatched: 4. This CDR3 contains 16 residues. This CDR3 reads CASSVGLAGTTDTQYF. As DNA, the CDR3 is TGTGCCAGCAGCGTGGGACTAGCGGGGACCACAGATACGCAGTATTTT.

The chain links TRBV14 to TRBJ1-1; D not certain. The V and J ends lost 0 bases and 2 bases respectively, with 10 bases between them. This CDR3 comprises 15 residues. CDR1 is SGHDN and CDR2 is FVKESK in the germline V gene. CDR3 residues: CASSQEEGINTEAFF. For the CDR3, the DNA is TGTGCCAGCAGCCAAGAGGAGGGTATTAACACTGAAGCTTTCTTT.

This sequence joins TRBV27 and TRBJ1-2; a weak D match, TRBD1 (6 bases). The CDR3 has 15 amino acids. With 0 bases removed from V and 7 bases from J, the gap between germline ends came to 15 bases. CDR1 and CDR2 (germline): MNHEY, SMNVEV (reference sequence). This CDR3 is CASSLSRGGASGYTF. The CDR3 DNA sequence: TGTGCCAGCAGTTTATCGAGGGGGGGTGCGAGTGGCTACACCTTC.

This clone was detected once. The chain joins TRBV7-6 to TRBJ1-1; possible D gene TRBD1, 5 bases. Trimming removed 5 bases from V and 3 bases from J, with 13 bases in between. This CDR3 spans 14 amino acids. The germline CDR1 and CDR2 sequences are SGHVS and FNYEAQ. The CDR3 region has the DNA TGTGCCAGCAGCCCCGGGGGTGGGGACACTGAAGCTTTCTTT. As protein: CASSPGGGDTEAFF.

CDR3 coding DNA: TGTGCCAGCAGTACTTCCACAGGGGACATAAGTCAGCCCCAGCATTTT. Its translation: CASSTSTGDISQPQHF. The chain recombines TRBV27 with TRBJ1-5; 7 bases fit TRBD1. After removal of 5 bases from V and 6 bases from J, the junction contained 13 bases not matched to a gene. The germline V gene has CDR1 MNHEY and CDR2 SMNVEV (reference sequence). The CDR3 is 16 residues long.

This chain connects TRBV5-6 to TRBJ2-1, with 9 bases fitting TRBD1. In germline, CDR1 is SGHDT, CDR2 YYEEEE. The CDR3 covers 14 residues. Trimming at V came to 4 bases and at J to 10 bases, leaving 9 bases not matched to a gene. The CDR3 DNA is TGTGCCAGCAGCAGGACAGGGGCGCCACGCGAGCAGTTCTTC. This sequence encodes CASSRTGAPREQFF.

With respect to this clone: Relative to the germline gene, one junction end is altered; a read error may explain this. This chain links TRBV7-7 with TRBJ2-5, with TRBD2 identical over 12 bases. The CDR3 is 17 amino acids. Germline V gene data show CDR1 as SSHAT and CDR2 as FNYEAQ (reference sequence). For the CDR3, the DNA is TGTGCTAGCAGCTTATCTAGCGGGGGGGCCGGGGGAGAGACCCAGTACTTC. This gives the protein CASSLSSGGAGGETQYF.

V is TRBV6-1 and J is TRBJ2-3, with 11 bases fitting TRBD1. The J segment lost 4 bases and the V segment lost 5 bases, leaving 2 bases of the junction unmatched. CDR3 size: 14 residues. Germline CDR1 is MNHNS and CDR2 is SASEGT. The CDR3 sequence: CASSRGQGADTQYF. CDR3 DNA: TGTGCCAGCAGTCGGGGACAGGGGGCAGATACGCAGTATTTT.

The chain joins TRBV7-8 to TRBJ1-2; D might be TRBD1 (6 bases). This CDR3 has 15 residues. Trimming took 2 bases from V and 6 from J, leaving 16 bases between them. Germline V gene lookup returns CDR1 SGHVS and CDR2 FQNEAQ. Here the CDR3 reads CASSLSRQAGDGYTF. The CDR3, as DNA: TGTGCCAGCAGCTTATCCCGACAGGCGGGGGATGGCTACACCTTC. The full variable domain, with the rest looked up from reference TRBV7-8 and TRBJ1-2, is GAGVSQSPRYKVAKRGQDVALRCDPISGHVSLFWYQQALGQGPEFLTYFQNEAQLDKSGLPSDRFFAERPEGSVSTLKIQRTQQEDSAVYLCASSLSRQAGDGYTFGSGTRLTVV.

The chain uses TRBV27 and TRBJ1-2; D perhaps matches TRBD1 (6 bases). V gave up 6 bases and J gave up 0 bases, with 14 bases separating them. The CDR3 covers 15 residues. The V gene's germline CDR1 is MNHEY and CDR2 SMNVEV (reference sequence). CDR3 nucleotide sequence: TGTGCCAGCAGCACAATCCAGGGGTCTAACTATGGCTACACCTTC. It encodes CASSTIQGSNYGYTF.

The rearrangement joins TRBV9 to TRBJ2-5; 7 positions match TRBD2. Germline-derived CDR1 and CDR2 are SGDLS and YYNGEE. V gave up 7 bases and J gave up 5 bases; unmatched junction bases: 5. CDR3 length equals 12 residues. The CDR3 DNA reads as TGTGCCAGCGGACTGGGGGGGGAGACCCAGTACTTC. Translated, it gives CASGLGGETQYF. The full variable domain, with the rest looked up from reference TRBV9 and TRBJ2-5, is DSGVTQTPKHLITATGQRVTLRCSPRSGDLSVYWYQQSLDQGLQFLIQYYNGEERAKGNILERFSAQQFPDLHSELNLSSLELGDSALYFCASGLGGETQYFGPGTRLLVL.

J is TRBJ2-7 and V is TRBV4-1; weak D call: TRBD1 (5 bases). CDR3 length: 15 amino acids. The V gene's germline CDR1 is MGHRA and CDR2 YSYEKL. V was trimmed by 0 bases and J by 2 bases, leaving 11 bases between them. The CDR3 here is CASSQEGQGTYEQYF. The CDR3 DNA reads TGCGCCAGCAGCCAAGAGGGGCAGGGTACCTACGAGCAGTACTTC.